These 31 T cell receptor beta chains share one sample of origin, sequenced in a study of blood T cell repertoires in COVID-19. Clones were read by immunoSEQ multiplex PCR, and TCRdb kept only the in-frame ones, dropping some. The sample contains 200,000 to 250,000 clones, approximately 79% of which appear only once. Input material: peripheral blood. The receptor set was obtained from a human donor in a cohort sampled during active COVID-19.

This clone was observed a single time. V gene TRBV5-8 combines with J gene TRBJ1-2; TRBD1 is a possible D gene (6 bases). This CDR3 spans 12 amino acids. Germline V lookup: CDR1 SGHTS, CDR2 YDEGEE. Trimming took off 6 bases at V and 14 bases at J, with 20 bases between the two ends. The CDR3 nucleotides are TGTGCCAGCAACCTACGACAGGCCGCCGGGACCTTC. It codes for CASNLRQAAGTF.

This chain connects TRBV30 to TRBJ2-1; D not certain. This CDR3 region has 16 residues. V was trimmed by 1 base and J by 9 bases, leaving 22 bases between them. Germline V gene lookup returns CDR1 GTSNPN and CDR2 SVGIG (reference sequence). This chain's CDR3 is CAWSGKLSDFSGEQFF. In DNA, the CDR3 is TGTGCCTGGAGTGGTAAACTTTCTGATTTCTCTGGTGAGCAGTTCTTC. The full variable domain, rest sourced from reference TRBV30 and TRBJ2-1, is SQTIHQWPATLVQPVGSPLSLECTVEGTSNPNLYWYRQAAGRGLQLLFYSVGIGQISSEVPQNLSASRPQDRQFILSSKKLLLSDSGFYLCAWSGKLSDFSGEQFFGPGTRLTVL.

A few counts support this clone. The chain has TRBV18 and TRBJ1-1, with TRBD1 identical over 9 bases. This CDR3 has 14 residues. Germline CDR1 KGHSH, CDR2 LQKENI. V lost 3 bases to trimming and J lost 4 bases; unmatched junction nucleotides: 3. The CDR3 is CASSPADRGTEAFF. The CDR3 DNA follows: TGTGCCAGCTCACCCGCGGACAGGGGCACTGAAGCTTTCTTT. Looking up the rest from reference TRBV18 and TRBJ1-1 gives the full variable domain: NAGVMQNPRHLVRRRGQEARLRCSPMKGHSHVYWYRQLPEEGLKFMVYLQKENIIDESGMPKERFSAEFPKEGPSILRIQQVVRGDSAAYFCASSPADRGTEAFFGQGTRLTVV.

The V gene is TRBV6-5, the J gene TRBJ2-2; D is unclear. V was cut by 0 bases and J by 4 bases, with 9 bases left in between. There are 15 residues in the CDR3. Germline V gene lookup returns CDR1 MNHEY and CDR2 SVGAGI. The CDR3 DNA follows: TGTGCCAGCAGTTACTCGGGCCAGGCCACCGGGGAGCTGTTTTTT. It is translated as CASSYSGQATGELFF.

The chain links TRBV7-9 to TRBJ2-3, with TRBD1 identical over 7 bases. This CDR3 is 13 amino acids long. The V and J ends lost 2 bases and 4 bases, in that order; junction bases with no gene match: 0. Germline-derived CDR1 and CDR2 are SEHNR and FQNEAQ (reference sequence). Here the CDR3 reads CASSLQGADTQYF. In DNA form, the CDR3 reads TGTGCCAGCAGCTTACAGGGGGCAGATACGCAGTATTTT. The variable domain in full, completed from reference TRBV7-9 and TRBJ2-3, reads DTGVSQNPRHKITKRGQNVTFRCDPISEHNRLYWYRQTLGQGPEFLTYFQNEAQLEKSRLLSDRFSAERPKGSFSTLEIQRTEQGDSAMYLCASSLQGADTQYFGPGTRLTVL.

This clone appeared a few times. The chain uses TRBV5-1 and TRBJ1-2, with a weak D call TRBD1 (6 bases). This CDR3 region has 16 residues. The germline V and J ends were trimmed by 6 bases and 3 bases, with 21 bases remaining between them. The germline V gene encodes CDR1 SGHRS and CDR2 YFSETQ. CDR3 sequence reads: CASTLHGGALDYGYTF. CDR3 nucleotides: TGCGCCAGCACCCTCCACGGGGGGGCTTTGGACTATGGCTACACCTTC.

The chain carries TRBV15 and TRBJ1-1, with unresolved D. There are 14 residues in the CDR3. V was pared by 6 bases and J by 7 bases, with 18 bases between. Germline lookup yields CDR1 LNHNV and CDR2 YYDKDF (reference sequence). The CDR3 loop reads CATRSLGQEGEAFF. CDR3 coding DNA: TGTGCCACCAGAAGCCTCGGGCAGGAGGGTGAAGCTTTCTTT.

The chain has TRBV6-2 or TRBV6-3 and TRBJ2-1, with 14 bases matching TRBD2. The CDR3 runs 15 residues. The germline V gene encodes CDR1 MNHEY and CDR2 SVGEGT. After removal of 3 bases from V and 12 bases from J, the junction contained 7 bases not matched to a gene. The chain's CDR3 is CASSYPGTSGSRQFF. The CDR3 DNA reads as TGTGCCAGCAGTTATCCCGGGACTAGCGGGAGTCGGCAGTTCTTC.

This chain links TRBV5-1 with TRBJ1-2; no definite D call. Germline CDR1 SGHRS, CDR2 YFSETQ. This CDR3 comprises 15 residues. V lost 4 bases and J 1 base, leaving 14 bases between the germline ends. This CDR3 reads CASSPQLQINYGYTF. CDR3 sequence (DNA): TGCGCCAGCAGCCCACAACTACAAATTAACTATGGCTACACCTTC.

The rearrangement joins TRBV25-1 to TRBJ1-4; D is ambiguous. The CDR3 spans 15 residues. Trimming removed 2 bases at V and 2 bases at J, with 9 bases between. CDR1 and CDR2 (germline): MGHDK, SYGVNS. CDR3 DNA: TGTGCCAGCAGTGAACTGGAGAGGACTAATGAAAAACTGTTTTTT. This translates into CASSELERTNEKLFF. Based on the CDR3 plus reference TRBV25-1 and TRBJ1-4, the full variable domain is EADIYQTPRYLVIGTGKKITLECSQTMGHDKMYWYQQDPGMELHLIHYSYGVNSTEKGDLSSESTVSRIRTEHFPLTLESARPSHTSQYLCASSELERTNEKLFFGSGTQLSVL.

This clone was counted only a few times. The chain links TRBV5-4 to TRBJ2-7; 12 nucleotides align to TRBD1. From germline, CDR1 is SGHNT and CDR2 YYREEE (reference sequence). Losses at the gene ends were 3 bases for V and 6 bases for J; bases not matched to a gene: 4. The CDR3 has 14 residues. Here the CDR3 DNA reads TGTGCCAGCAGCTCCGGGACAGGGGGCCCCGAGCAGTACTTC. Its translation is CASSSGTGGPEQYF.

The chain has TRBV28 and TRBJ1-1, with TRBD1 matching over 10 bases. Unmatched junction bases numbered 19, after V lost 5 bases and J lost 4 bases. Germline-derived CDR1 and CDR2 are MDHEN and SYDVKM. The CDR3 has 19 amino acids. The CDR3: CASSPAFFNDRGRSTEAFF. In nucleotides, the CDR3 is TGTGCCAGCAGTCCTGCCTTCTTTAACGACAGGGGGCGAAGCACTGAAGCTTTCTTT.

The chain is built from TRBV5-6 and TRBJ1-1, with 8 positions matching TRBD1. CDR3 length equals 17 residues. The trim removed 4 bases at V and 1 base at J, leaving 12 bases unmatched. The germline V gene encodes CDR1 SGHDT and CDR2 YYEEEE. The CDR3 protein is CASSPWGTGPSNTEAFF. Written as DNA, the CDR3 is TGTGCCAGCAGCCCTTGGGGGACAGGCCCATCGAACACTGAAGCTTTCTTT. The variable domain in full, completed from reference TRBV5-6 and TRBJ1-1, reads DAGVTQSPTHLIKTRGQQVTLRCSPKSGHDTVSWYQQALGQGPQFIFQYYEEEERQRGNFPDRFSGHQFPNYSSELNVNALLLGDSALYLCASSPWGTGPSNTEAFFGQGTRLTVV.

The chain uses TRBV15 and TRBJ2-5; D is perhaps TRBD1 (6 bases). This CDR3 region has 15 residues. In germline, CDR1 is LNHNV, CDR2 YYDKDF (reference sequence). Trimming took 0 bases from V and 2 from J, leaving 10 bases between them. The CDR3 here is CATSRDRQVQETQYF. The CDR3 DNA sequence: TGTGCCACCAGCAGAGATAGACAGGTACAAGAGACCCAGTACTTC.

The V and J genes are TRBV25-1 and TRBJ1-1; 8 bases agree with TRBD1. The V gene end was trimmed by 5 bases and the J gene end by 5 bases; junction bases not matched to a gene: 13. The CDR3 sequence is 16 residues long. Per the germline V gene, CDR1 is MGHDK and CDR2 is SYGVNS. Written as DNA, the CDR3 is TGTGCCAGCAGTCTCCAGGGGGCCCCCATGGGAACTGAAGCTTTCTTT. Its protein is CASSLQGAPMGTEAFF.

The chain combines TRBV4-1 with TRBJ2-3; D perhaps matches TRBD2 (5 bases). The CDR3 loop spans 17 amino acids. The germline V and J ends were trimmed by 3 bases and 3 bases, with 19 bases remaining between them. In germline, CDR1 is MGHRA, CDR2 YSYEKL. CDR3 protein: CASSHIPLALGTDTQYF. Written as DNA, the CDR3 is TGCGCCAGCAGCCACATACCCCTAGCCCTGGGAACAGATACGCAGTATTTT.

V gene TRBV6-6 combines with J gene TRBJ2-7; D gene unclear. V lost 5 bases to trimming and J lost 0 bases, with 5 bases between them. The CDR3 totals 12 residues. Germline V gives CDR1 MNHNY, CDR2 SVGAGI (reference sequence). As DNA, the CDR3 is TGTGCCAGCAGTCCTGTCTCCTACGAGCAGTACTTC. This sequence encodes CASSPVSYEQYF.

Note on this clone: One junction end does not reproduce the germline sequence, and a read error may be involved. The chain recombines TRBV6-2 or TRBV6-3 with TRBJ2-6, with TRBD1 matching 11 bases. The CDR3 has 16 amino acids. Germline values: CDR1 MNHEY, CDR2 SVGEGT. In nucleotides, the CDR3 is TGTGCCAGCAGTTTACTGTTCGGGACAGGGGGCAACGTCCTGACTTTC. Its translation: CASSLLFGTGGNVLTF.

In this sample, this clone turned up once. The chain uses TRBV5-1 and TRBJ2-2; D gene unclear. The V end was cut by 6 bases, the J end by 4 bases, with 4 bases between. Germline lookup yields CDR1 SGHRS and CDR2 YFSETQ. This CDR3 has 11 residues. The CDR3 DNA reads as TGCGCCAGCACGAGCACCGGGGAGCTGTTTTTT. It yields the protein CASTSTGELFF.

J is TRBJ2-5 and V is TRBV30; D is uncertain. V lost 0 bases and J 4 bases, leaving 6 bases between the germline ends. The CDR3 runs 12 residues. Looked up from germline, CDR1 is GTSNPN and CDR2 is SVGIG (reference sequence). The CDR3 spells CAWSVQRETQYF. In DNA form, the CDR3 reads TGTGCCTGGAGTGTACAGAGAGAGACCCAGTACTTC.

The chain joins TRBV2 to TRBJ1-4, with TRBD1 matching over 7 bases. V shed 4 bases and J 5 bases; nucleotides not matched to a gene: 10. This CDR3 region has 16 residues. Germline CDR1 and CDR2: SNHLY and FYNNEI. CDR3 protein: CASSGSTGAMNEKLFF. CDR3 DNA: TGTGCCAGCAGTGGGTCCACAGGGGCGATGAATGAAAAACTGTTTTTT.

This clone was picked up a small number of times. The V call is TRBV7-9, the J call TRBJ1-2; the D gene is possibly TRBD1 (5 bases). This CDR3 has 15 amino acids. Germline V gene lookup returns CDR1 SEHNR and CDR2 FQNEAQ (reference sequence). Trimming pared 2 bases from V and 2 bases from J, leaving 12 bases between. CDR3 residues: CASSLFPQGNYGYTF. The DNA of the CDR3 is TGTGCCAGCAGCTTATTCCCCCAGGGAAACTATGGCTACACCTTC.

V is TRBV6-5 and J is TRBJ2-5; TRBD2 matches 7 bases. J gave up 5 bases and V 7 bases, and 7 bases lay outside the gene matches. This CDR3 contains 13 residues. Per germline, CDR1 MNHEY and CDR2 SVGAGI. The CDR3 is CASTLGGLETQYF. The CDR3 DNA is TGTGCCAGCACCTTGGGAGGGTTGGAGACCCAGTACTTC.

The chain couples TRBV11-2 to TRBJ2-1, with TRBD2 identical over 9 bases. Germline CDR1 and CDR2: SGHAT and FQNNGV. V was pared by 5 bases and J by 3 bases, with 8 bases of the junction left unmatched. CDR3 length: 16 amino acids. The DNA for the CDR3 is TGTGCCAGCAGCGCCGCAGGGACTAGCTACTACAATGAGCAGTTCTTC. The encoded protein is CASSAAGTSYYNEQFF.

The chain carries TRBV11-3 and TRBJ1-6, with TRBD1 matching 10 bases. Germline V gene data show CDR1 as SGHNT and CDR2 as YENEEA. The CDR3 totals 14 residues. V lost 4 bases and J lost 10; bases outside the gene matches: 4. CDR3 protein: CASSSGQGGSPLHF. As DNA, the CDR3 is TGTGCCAGCAGCTCCGGACAGGGGGGCTCACCCCTCCACTTT.

The gene calls are TRBV12-3 or TRBV12-4 and TRBJ2-3; D unresolved. Trimming took off 2 bases at V and 4 bases at J, with 7 bases between the two ends. The CDR3 totals 13 residues. The CDR3 region has the DNA TGTGCCAGCAGTTTATTTAGCTCAGATACGCAGTATTTT. It encodes CASSLFSSDTQYF.

CDR3 bases: TGTGCCAGCAGCCCCGTGGTGGGCGCCACTGAAGCTTTCTTT. This translates into CASSPVVGATEAFF. The chain is built from TRBV7-2 and TRBJ1-1, with D hard to call. Germline CDR1 SGHTA, CDR2 FQGNSA. Trimming left V 5 bases short and J 4 bases short, with 14 bases between. The length of the CDR3 is 14 residues. The full variable domain, completed using reference TRBV7-2 and TRBJ1-1, is GAGVSQSPSNKVTEKGKDVELRCDPISGHTALYWYRQSLGQGLEFLIYFQGNSAPDKSGLPSDRFSAERTGGSVSTLTIQRTQQEDSAVYLCASSPVVGATEAFFGQGTRLTVV.

The chain has TRBV7-8 and TRBJ2-7, with 9 bases aligning to TRBD1. The CDR3 covers 15 residues. CDR1 and CDR2 from the germline V gene are SGHVS and FQNEAQ. Unmatched junction bases numbered 8, after V lost 3 bases and J lost 5 bases. As DNA, the CDR3 is TGTGCCAGCAGCTTTCCAACGGGACAGGGCCACGAGCAGTACTTC. This translates into CASSFPTGQGHEQYF.

This clone has a handful of counts. The genes are TRBV28 and TRBJ1-6, with no clear D. Germline CDR1 is MDHEN and CDR2 is SYDVKM. Trimming stripped 8 bases from V and 1 base from J, with 9 bases between. The CDR3 loop spans 14 amino acids. The CDR3 bases are TGTGCCAGCGGGGAGTTTTCCTATAATTCACCCCTCCACTTT. Its translation: CASGEFSYNSPLHF. The full variable domain, its missing parts supplied by reference TRBV28 and TRBJ1-6, is DVKVTQSSRYLVKRTGEKVFLECVQDMDHENMFWYRQDPGLGLRLIYFSYDVKMKEKGDIPEGYSVSREKKERFSLILESASTNQTSMYLCASGEFSYNSPLHFGNGTRLTVT.

The rearrangement joins TRBV4-1 to TRBJ1-1; 7 bases are shared with TRBD1. The CDR3 contains 18 residues. In germline, CDR1 is MGHRA, CDR2 YSYEKL. Unmatched junction bases numbered 19, after V lost 4 bases and J lost 5 bases. The CDR3 loop reads CASSLNPTGSMTGTEAFF. The CDR3 nucleotides are TGCGCCAGCAGCCTCAACCCGACAGGGAGTATGACGGGAACTGAAGCTTTCTTT.

This sequence joins TRBV27 and TRBJ1-6, with a weak D call TRBD1 (6 bases). Germline V lookup: CDR1 MNHEY, CDR2 SMNVEV (reference sequence). This CDR3 contains 15 residues. Trimming left V 3 bases short and J 9 bases short, with 15 bases between. The CDR3 region has the DNA TGTGCCAGCAGTTTCGTTAACAGGGCTGGTTCACCCCTCCACTTT. As protein: CASSFVNRAGSPLHF.